This section outlines one T cell receptor beta chain sequence together with its context. Sequenced by immunoSEQ multiplex PCR; TCRdb stores in-frame clones only, minus some. Of 15,000 to 20,000 clones in the sample, roughly 90% were seen once. This sample stems from a study of OX40 agonist ivuxolimab in advanced cancers. Study information: Patients were dosed intravenously with ivuxolimab at 0.01 to 10 mg/kg every 2 weeks.

The sequence came from an adult with an advanced solid tumor such as melanoma, head and neck, liver or kidney cancer. This specimen consisted of CD4+ or CD8+ T cells sorted from blood, obtained in a trial of the OX40 agonist ivuxolimab.

CDR3: CASAAEGAGELFF. CDR3 bases: TGTGCCAGCGCGGCGGAGGGGGCCGGGGAGCTGTTTTTT. This sequence joins TRBV6-6 and TRBJ2-2; TRBD1 or TRBD2 may be the D gene (6 bases each). The CDR3 is made up of 13 amino acids. Between the trimmed V and J ends, which lost 8 bases and 6 bases, there was a span of 13 bases. Germline CDR1 MNHNY, CDR2 SVGAGI (reference sequence).